The rows below give T cell receptor beta chains drawn from one sample of a study of cytomegalovirus exposure and HLA in healthy donors. Repertoires were generated with immunoSEQ multiplex PCR, while TCRdb's copy carries only in-frame clones and drops some. Of 160,000 or so clones detected, more than 75% appear once; the ten largest clones hold about 1.5%. Source material: PBMCs. Receptors were obtained from a woman in her 30s in good health and CMV-seronegative. Both conserved end residues are part of each CDR3. A D gene is named only where the DNA matches it firmly. Size tells how often a clone was seen (once, few, many) or the class of an expanded clone, and some rows leave it out.

v_gene: TRBV6-1
d_gene: TRBD1
len: 14
j_gene: TRBJ1-6
abundance: .
CDR3aa: CASSSGQGNSPLHF
CDR3nt: TGTGCCAGCAGCAGTGGACAGGGTAATTCACCCCTCCACTTT

v_gene: TRBV6-6
d_gene: TRBD1
len: 14
j_gene: TRBJ2-2
abundance: .
CDR3aa: CASSLRDRTGELFF
CDR3nt: TGTGCCAGCAGCCTCCGGGACAGGACCGGGGAGCTGTTTTTT

v_gene: TRBV5-1
d_gene: .
len: 14
j_gene: TRBJ2-5
abundance: .
CDR3aa: CASSFDTPEETQYF
CDR3nt: TGCGCCAGCAGCTTTGACACGCCCGAAGAGACCCAGTACTTC

v_gene: TRBV10-3
d_gene: TRBD1
len: 15
j_gene: TRBJ2-3
abundance: .
CDR3aa: CAISTGTAEPLTQYF
CDR3nt: TGTGCCATCAGCACCGGGACAGCTGAACCTTTAACGCAGTATTTT

v_gene: TRBV6-5
d_gene: TRBD1
len: 13
j_gene: TRBJ1-1
abundance: .
CDR3aa: CATRRSTGGEAFF
CDR3nt: TGTGCCACCCGGCGATCGACAGGGGGTGAAGCTTTCTTT

v_gene: TRBV5-1
d_gene: .
len: 14
j_gene: TRBJ2-1
abundance: .
CDR3aa: CASSLDTGWNEQFF
CDR3nt: TGCGCCAGCAGCCTGGATACAGGGTGGAATGAGCAGTTCTTC

v_gene: TRBV2
d_gene: TRBD2
len: 17
j_gene: TRBJ2-5
abundance: .
CDR3aa: CASSSLSVAGTQETQYF
CDR3nt: TGTGCCAGCAGTTCCCTTTCGGTAGCGGGAACCCAAGAGACCCAGTACTTC

v_gene: TRBV2
d_gene: .
len: 14
j_gene: TRBJ2-5
abundance: .
CDR3aa: CASSSSLVKETQYF
CDR3nt: TGTGCCAGCAGTTCCTCACTGGTTAAAGAGACCCAGTACTTC

v_gene: TRBV6-4
d_gene: TRBD2
len: 19
j_gene: TRBJ2-3
abundance: .
CDR3aa: CASRSGVGSGGGGTDTQYF
CDR3nt: TGTGCCAGCAGAAGTGGGGTAGGGAGCGGGGGGGGAGGCACAGATACGCAGTATTTT

v_gene: TRBV5-8
d_gene: .
len: 15
j_gene: TRBJ2-7
abundance: .
CDR3aa: CASNVPGPAGYEQYF
CDR3nt: TGTGCCAGCAACGTTCCGGGCCCTGCGGGATACGAGCAGTACTTC

v_gene: TRBV7-9
d_gene: TRBD1
len: 13
j_gene: TRBJ2-1
abundance: .
CDR3aa: CASPGGTYNEQFF
CDR3nt: TGTGCCTCACCAGGGGGTACCTACAATGAGCAGTTCTTC

v_gene: TRBV7-9
d_gene: .
len: 14
j_gene: TRBJ2-2
abundance: .
CDR3aa: CASSPDRRAGELFF
CDR3nt: TGTGCCAGCAGCCCCGACAGGCGCGCCGGGGAGCTGTTTTTT

v_gene: TRBV6-5
d_gene: .
len: 14
j_gene: TRBJ2-7
abundance: .
CDR3aa: CASTSPGLAYEQYF
CDR3nt: TGTGCCAGCACCTCTCCAGGGTTGGCCTACGAGCAGTACTTC

v_gene: TRBV4-3
d_gene: TRBD1
len: 15
j_gene: TRBJ1-2
abundance: .
CDR3aa: CASSQDRDRYNGYTF
CDR3nt: TGCGCCAGCAGCCAAGATCGGGACAGGTACAATGGCTACACCTTC

v_gene: TRBV29-1
d_gene: .
len: 15
j_gene: TRBJ2-7
abundance: .
CDR3aa: CSVAIYDQYTGGQYF
CDR3nt: TGCAGCGTTGCCATCTACGATCAATATACCGGGGGGCAGTACTTC

v_gene: TRBV5-6
d_gene: .
len: 16
j_gene: TRBJ2-2
abundance: .
CDR3aa: CASSPPGTLNTGELFF
CDR3nt: TGTGCCAGCAGCCCTCCAGGGACTCTGAACACCGGGGAGCTGTTTTTT

v_gene: TRBV19
d_gene: .
len: 14
j_gene: TRBJ1-1
abundance: once
CDR3aa: CASSSSRGNTEAFF
CDR3nt: TGTGCCAGTAGTTCATCCAGGGGGAACACTGAAGCTTTCTTT

v_gene: TRBV11-2
d_gene: TRBD1
len: 15
j_gene: TRBJ2-3
abundance: .
CDR3aa: CASSSGQGAGDTQYF
CDR3nt: TGTGCCAGCAGCTCGGGACAGGGGGCTGGAGATACGCAGTATTTT

v_gene: TRBV7-7
d_gene: TRBD1
len: 14
j_gene: TRBJ1-3
abundance: .
CDR3aa: CASSLRTGLGTIYF
CDR3nt: TGTGCCAGCAGCTTAAGGACAGGGTTGGGCACCATATATTTT

v_gene: TRBV11-2
d_gene: .
len: 15
j_gene: TRBJ2-7
abundance: .
CDR3aa: CASSPLRAGAYEQYF
CDR3nt: TGTGCCAGCAGCCCCCTTCGGGCGGGGGCATACGAGCAGTACTTC

v_gene: TRBV6-5
d_gene: .
len: 15
j_gene: TRBJ1-4
abundance: .
CDR3aa: CASSSEGLGPKKLFF
CDR3nt: TGTGCCAGCAGTTCGGAGGGGCTAGGCCCTAAAAAACTGTTTTTT

v_gene: TRBV7-6
d_gene: .
len: 15
j_gene: TRBJ2-3
abundance: .
CDR3aa: CASSLAPDYTDTQYF
CDR3nt: TGTGCCAGCAGCTTGGCGCCGGACTACACAGATACGCAGTATTTT

v_gene: TRBV6-1
d_gene: .
len: 14
j_gene: TRBJ1-1
abundance: .
CDR3aa: CASSEEGVGTEAFF
CDR3nt: TGTGCCAGCAGTGAAGAAGGGGTCGGCACTGAAGCTTTCTTT

v_gene: TRBV2
d_gene: TRBD1
len: 15
j_gene: TRBJ1-2
abundance: .
CDR3aa: CASSEARTGLYGYTF
CDR3nt: TGTGCCAGCAGTGAAGCCCGGACAGGGCTCTATGGCTACACCTTC

v_gene: TRBV2
d_gene: .
len: 17
j_gene: TRBJ1-5
abundance: .
CDR3aa: CASSERKGSPKGQPQHF
CDR3nt: TGTGCCAGCAGTGAAAGGAAGGGGTCCCCTAAGGGCCAGCCCCAGCATTTT

v_gene: TRBV5-1
d_gene: .
len: 15
j_gene: TRBJ2-3
abundance: .
CDR3aa: CASSSTGPSTDTQYF
CDR3nt: TGCGCCAGCAGCTCCACAGGACCTAGCACAGATACGCAGTATTTT

v_gene: TRBV7-9
d_gene: TRBD1
len: 16
j_gene: TRBJ2-5
abundance: .
CDR3aa: CASSTNNRDSQETQYF
CDR3nt: TGTGCCAGCAGCACTAACAACCGGGACAGCCAAGAGACCCAGTACTTC

v_gene: TRBV7-8
d_gene: .
len: 13
j_gene: TRBJ1-1
abundance: .
CDR3aa: CASSRDGYPEAFF
CDR3nt: TGTGCCAGCAGCCGCGACGGGTACCCAGAAGCTTTCTTT

v_gene: TRBV2
d_gene: .
len: 13
j_gene: TRBJ1-5
abundance: .
CDR3aa: CASSEYNNQPQHF
CDR3nt: TGTGCCAGCAGTGAATACAACAATCAGCCCCAGCATTTT

v_gene: TRBV27
d_gene: TRBD1
len: 14
j_gene: TRBJ1-4
abundance: .
CDR3aa: CASSFSGGGEQLFF
CDR3nt: TGTGCCAGCAGTTTTTCAGGGGGTGGAGAACAACTGTTTTTT

v_gene: TRBV5-6
d_gene: .
len: 16
j_gene: TRBJ2-7
abundance: .
CDR3aa: CASSLALGASLDEQYF
CDR3nt: TGTGCCAGCAGCTTGGCCTTGGGGGCCAGCCTAGACGAGCAGTACTTC

v_gene: TRBV27
d_gene: TRBD2
len: 16
j_gene: TRBJ2-1
abundance: .
CDR3aa: CASRAGGTSSYNEQFF
CDR3nt: TGTGCCAGCAGGGCGGGGGGCACAAGCTCCTACAATGAGCAGTTCTTC

v_gene: TRBV4-1
d_gene: .
len: 15
j_gene: TRBJ1-5
abundance: .
CDR3aa: CAARPRADSNQPQHF
CDR3nt: TGCGCCGCACGACCGAGGGCGGACAGCAATCAGCCCCAGCATTTT

v_gene: TRBV4-1
d_gene: .
len: 15
j_gene: TRBJ1-1
abundance: once
CDR3aa: CASSPLDTPARGAFF
CDR3nt: TGCGCCAGCAGCCCCCTGGACACTCCGGCAAGGGGAGCTTTCTTT

v_gene: TRBV30
d_gene: .
len: 16
j_gene: TRBJ2-3
abundance: .
CDR3aa: CAWQDVGAIRADTQYF
CDR3nt: TGTGCCTGGCAAGATGTGGGAGCTATTCGGGCAGATACGCAGTATTTT

v_gene: TRBV5-4
d_gene: TRBD1
len: 14
j_gene: TRBJ1-1
abundance: .
CDR3aa: CASSLPDREFEAFF
CDR3nt: TGTGCCAGCAGCTTACCTGACAGGGAGTTTGAAGCTTTCTTT

v_gene: TRBV5-6
d_gene: TRBD2
len: 13
j_gene: TRBJ2-5
abundance: once
CDR3aa: CASSLGLEETQYF
CDR3nt: TGTGCCAGCAGTTTGGGACTAGAGGAGACCCAGTACTTC

v_gene: TRBV6-1
d_gene: .
len: 18
j_gene: TRBJ1-2
abundance: .
CDR3aa: CASSEQNNPLLGRHGYTF
CDR3nt: TGTGCCAGCAGTGAACAAAACAACCCATTACTGGGGAGGCATGGCTACACCTTC

v_gene: TRBV7-6
d_gene: .
len: 15
j_gene: TRBJ1-1
abundance: .
CDR3aa: CASSPPGTRNTEAFF
CDR3nt: TGTGCCAGCAGCCCCCCCGGGACACGAAACACTGAAGCTTTCTTT

v_gene: TRBV29-1
d_gene: TRBD1
len: 14
j_gene: TRBJ2-3
abundance: .
CDR3aa: CSVGDRGDADTQYF
CDR3nt: TGCAGCGTTGGAGACAGGGGGGATGCAGATACGCAGTATTTT

v_gene: TRBV7-9
d_gene: .
len: 15
j_gene: TRBJ1-4
abundance: .
CDR3aa: CASSLAEGLLEKLFF
CDR3nt: TGTGCCAGCAGCTTAGCCGAGGGACTTCTTGAAAAACTGTTTTTT

v_gene: TRBV6-1
d_gene: TRBD1
len: 18
j_gene: TRBJ1-5
abundance: .
CDR3aa: CASSEGRTGRWSNQPQHF
CDR3nt: TGTGCCAGCAGTGAAGGAAGGACAGGCCGGTGGAGCAATCAGCCCCAGCATTTT

v_gene: TRBV29-1
d_gene: .
len: 13
j_gene: TRBJ1-1
abundance: .
CDR3aa: CSVHGGVVTEAFF
CDR3nt: TGCAGCGTTCATGGAGGGGTCGTGACTGAAGCTTTCTTT

v_gene: TRBV19
d_gene: .
len: 15
j_gene: TRBJ2-1
abundance: .
CDR3aa: CASRPPGDLNNEQFF
CDR3nt: TGTGCCAGTAGACCCCCAGGGGACCTTAACAATGAGCAGTTCTTC

v_gene: TRBV7-9
d_gene: .
len: 15
j_gene: TRBJ1-2
abundance: .
CDR3aa: CASSLALAGRDGYTF
CDR3nt: TGTGCCAGCAGCTTAGCGCTGGCAGGGAGGGACGGCTACACCTTC

v_gene: TRBV7-2
d_gene: .
len: 13
j_gene: TRBJ1-2
abundance: .
CDR3aa: CASSSTRDLGYTF
CDR3nt: TGTGCCAGCAGTTCCACCAGGGACTTGGGCTACACCTTC

v_gene: TRBV9
d_gene: TRBD1
len: 15
j_gene: TRBJ1-6
abundance: few
CDR3aa: CASSAGQGSGSPLHF
CDR3nt: TGTGCCAGCAGCGCCGGACAGGGGAGTGGATCACCCCTCCACTTT

v_gene: TRBV18
d_gene: .
len: 15
j_gene: TRBJ2-7
abundance: .
CDR3aa: CASSPHGTPTYEQYF
CDR3nt: TGTGCCAGCTCACCACACGGGACACCAACCTACGAGCAGTACTTC

v_gene: TRBV4-2
d_gene: TRBD2
len: 16
j_gene: TRBJ2-3
abundance: .
CDR3aa: CASSQPLAGGVDTQYF
CDR3nt: TGTGCCAGCAGCCAACCACTAGCGGGGGGTGTGGATACGCAGTATTTT

v_gene: TRBV15
d_gene: TRBD1
len: 14
j_gene: TRBJ2-7
abundance: .
CDR3aa: CATSPGQGGYEQYF
CDR3nt: TGTGCCACCAGCCCTGGACAGGGTGGTTACGAGCAGTACTTC

v_gene: TRBV2
d_gene: .
len: 13
j_gene: TRBJ2-3
abundance: .
CDR3aa: CATSLAYTDTQYF
CDR3nt: TGTGCCACCTCACTAGCCTACACAGATACGCAGTATTTT

v_gene: TRBV6-1
d_gene: .
len: 13
j_gene: TRBJ1-1
abundance: few
CDR3aa: CASSEGGHTEAFF
CDR3nt: TGTGCCAGCAGTGAAGGGGGCCACACTGAAGCTTTCTTT

v_gene: TRBV6-7
d_gene: .
len: 19
j_gene: TRBJ2-2
abundance: .
CDR3aa: CASSYPYRAGGLDTGELFF
CDR3nt: TGTGCCAGCAGTTACCCATACCGGGCCGGGGGACTGGATACCGGGGAGCTGTTTTTT

v_gene: TRBV18
d_gene: .
len: 13
j_gene: TRBJ2-5
abundance: .
CDR3aa: CASSPPGGETQYF
CDR3nt: TGTGCCAGCTCACCACCCGGGGGAGAGACCCAGTACTTC

v_gene: TRBV9
d_gene: .
len: 16
j_gene: TRBJ2-1
abundance: .
CDR3aa: CASSPSNLAPYNEQFF
CDR3nt: TGTGCCAGCAGCCCGTCAAATCTAGCGCCCTACAATGAGCAGTTCTTC